Below are 27 T cell receptor beta chains sequenced from a single sample in a study of shared clonotypes between healthy human individuals. Clones were sequenced by immunoSEQ multiplex PCR, and TCRdb holds only the in-frame ones, with some missing. Of 550,000 to 700,000 clones in the sample, 73% were seen once. The sample was memory CD4+ T cells sorted from blood. Subset given: CD45RA-negative fraction. The receptors derive from a woman aged 25 to 39 in good health.

This clone was observed a handful of times. CDR3 amino acids: CASSYDDRGDYGYTF. CDR3 nucleotides: TGTGCCAGCAGTTATGATGACAGGGGCGACTATGGCTACACCTTC. J is TRBJ1-2 and V is TRBV6-5; TRBD1 aligns across 8 bases. The CDR3 runs to 15 residues. Looked up from germline, CDR1 is MNHEY and CDR2 is SVGAGI. Germline trimming cut 3 bases from V and 3 bases from J; bases unmatched to any gene: 6.

This clone was counted once. The chain is built from TRBV19 and TRBJ2-7; perhaps TRBD2 as D (5 bases). The CDR3 runs 14 residues. Germline-derived CDR1 and CDR2 are LNHDA and SQIVND (reference sequence). V gave up 5 bases and J gave up 3 bases, with 14 bases separating them. CDR3 sequence: CASSYASRDYEQYF. The CDR3 nucleotides are TGTGCCAGTAGTTATGCCTCTCGGGACTACGAGCAGTACTTC.

This clone appeared once. The chain combines TRBV7-6 with TRBJ2-7, with D perhaps matching TRBD1 or TRBD2 (5 bases each). The CDR3 has 12 amino acids. CDR1 and CDR2 (germline): SGHVS, FNYEAQ. V lost 5 bases and J 5 bases, leaving 10 bases between the germline ends. CDR3 in DNA: TGTGCCAGCAGCCCCCCGGGGCACGAGCAGTACTTC. Protein product: CASSPPGHEQYF.

The rearrangement uses TRBV7-9 and TRBJ2-3; D uncertain. The V end was cut by 5 bases, the J end by 0 bases, with 6 bases between. Germline values: CDR1 SEHNR, CDR2 FQNEAQ (reference sequence). The CDR3 runs to 13 residues. This CDR3 reads CASSPGSTDTQYF. As DNA, the CDR3 is TGTGCCAGCAGCCCAGGAAGCACAGATACGCAGTATTTT. Variable domain in full (rest from reference TRBV7-9 and TRBJ2-3): DTGVSQNPRHKITKRGQNVTFRCDPISEHNRLYWYRQTLGQGPEFLTYFQNEAQLEKSRLLSDRFSAERPKGSFSTLEIQRTEQGDSAMYLCASSPGSTDTQYFGPGTRLTVL.

The V gene is TRBV25-1, the J gene TRBJ1-4; a possible D gene is TRBD1 (5 bases). Germline CDR1 reads MGHDK; CDR2 reads SYGVNS. The V end lost 3 bases, the J end lost 1 base, and 18 bases lay between the germline ends. This CDR3 is 18 amino acids long. The CDR3 is CASSDSWAGKGTNEKLFF. The DNA for the CDR3 is TGTGCCAGCAGTGATTCTTGGGCAGGGAAGGGAACTAATGAAAAACTGTTTTTT.

The chain links TRBV6-5 to TRBJ2-7; a weak D match, TRBD1 (5 bases). V lost 5 bases, J lost 3 bases, and 14 bases lay in between. The CDR3 has 14 residues. The germline V gene has CDR1 MNHEY and CDR2 SVGAGI. CDR3 in amino acids: CASSRDRGFYEQYF. The CDR3 DNA reads as TGTGCCAGCAGTCGCGACAGAGGCTTCTACGAGCAGTACTTC.

This rearrangement joins TRBV18 to TRBJ1-1, with 9 bases identical to TRBD1. Germline values: CDR1 KGHSH, CDR2 LQKENI. The CDR3 has 14 amino acids. J lost 5 bases, V lost 3 bases, and 4 bases had no gene match. The CDR3 region is CASSPDRGTTEAFF. Here the CDR3 DNA reads TGTGCCAGCTCACCGGACAGGGGAACGACTGAAGCTTTCTTT.

This clone was observed a few times. The V gene is TRBV27, the J gene TRBJ1-2; 8 bases are a match to TRBD1. The CDR3 runs 12 residues. Trimming at V came to 5 bases and at J to 8 bases, leaving 4 bases not matched to a gene. Germline assignment: CDR1 MNHEY and CDR2 SMNVEV (reference sequence). CDR3 in amino acids: CASSRTGNGYTF. The CDR3 DNA follows: TGTGCCAGCAGTCGGACAGGGAACGGCTACACCTTC.

V and J are TRBV28 and TRBJ2-7; possibly TRBD1 for D (6 bases). The germline V and J ends were trimmed by 7 bases and 0 bases, with 13 bases remaining between them. This CDR3 has 14 residues. Germline CDR1 reads MDHEN; CDR2 reads SYDVKM. The CDR3 is CASTWGLHSYEQYF. As DNA, the CDR3 is TGTGCCAGCACCTGGGGGCTACACTCCTACGAGCAGTACTTC. The full variable domain, rest sourced from reference TRBV28 and TRBJ2-7, is DVKVTQSSRYLVKRTGEKVFLECVQDMDHENMFWYRQDPGLGLRLIYFSYDVKMKEKGDIPEGYSVSREKKERFSLILESASTNQTSMYLCASTWGLHSYEQYFGPGTRLTVT.

The rearrangement joins TRBV6-5 to TRBJ1-2; D unclear. The V and J ends lost 6 bases and 8 bases respectively, with 13 bases between them. CDR1 MNHEY and CDR2 SVGAGI come from the germline V gene. The CDR3 runs to 12 residues. The CDR3 loop reads CASSQGDRGYTF. As DNA, the CDR3 is TGTGCCAGCAGCCAAGGCGATCGGGGCTACACCTTC.

The CDR3 protein is CASRSSGTEETQYF. The CDR3 region has the DNA TGCGCCAGCAGGTCTAGCGGGACGGAAGAGACCCAGTACTTC. The chain carries TRBV5-1 and TRBJ2-5, with TRBD2 matching 9 bases. After removal of 5 bases from V and 3 bases from J, the junction contained 5 bases not matched to a gene. Germline values: CDR1 SGHRS, CDR2 YFSETQ. The CDR3 is made up of 14 amino acids.

This chain links TRBV6-5 with TRBJ2-5; D not resolved. In germline, CDR1 is MNHEY, CDR2 SVGAGI. V lost 6 bases to trimming and J lost 4 bases, with 18 bases between them. The CDR3 spans 15 residues. CDR3 region: CASSLNNRRRETQYF. For the CDR3, the DNA is TGTGCCAGCAGCCTCAACAACCGTAGGCGAGAGACCCAGTACTTC.

The chain couples TRBV27 to TRBJ2-1; TRBD1 is a possible D gene (6 bases). The CDR3 extends over 15 amino acids. CDR1 MNHEY and CDR2 SMNVEV come from the germline V gene (reference sequence). V gave up 6 bases and J gave up 0 bases, with 12 bases separating them. CDR3: CASSRGQSSYNEQFF. For the CDR3, the DNA is TGTGCCAGCAGCCGGGGACAAAGCTCCTACAATGAGCAGTTCTTC.

The chain is built from TRBV6-5 and TRBJ2-3; TRBD2 aligns across 7 bases. Germline CDR1 reads MNHEY; CDR2 reads SVGAGI. There are 13 residues in the CDR3. V shed 5 bases and J 1 base; nucleotides not matched to a gene: 0. This CDR3 reads CASSTSGTDTQYF. The CDR3 bases are TGTGCCAGCAGTACTAGCGGCACAGATACGCAGTATTTT.

CDR3 amino acids: CASSLLGARHQETQYF. The CDR3 DNA is TGCGCCAGCAGCTTGTTAGGAGCGCGACACCAAGAGACCCAGTACTTC. The V and J genes are TRBV5-1 and TRBJ2-5, with D uncertain. Trimming shortened V by 1 base and J by 0 bases, and 13 bases separated the two germline ends. This CDR3 comprises 16 residues. Germline V lookup: CDR1 SGHRS, CDR2 YFSETQ.

This clone appeared a few times. The chain joins TRBV19 to TRBJ2-1, with 12 positions matching TRBD2. The V segment lost 4 bases and the J segment 8 bases; nucleotides outside the gene matches: 0. Germline V gene lookup returns CDR1 LNHDA and CDR2 SQIVND (reference sequence). This CDR3 comprises 13 residues. DNA of the CDR3: TGTGCCAGTAGTAGACTAGCGGGAGATGAGCAGTTCTTC. This sequence encodes CASSRLAGDEQFF.

The CDR3 nucleotides are TGTGCCAGCAGCTTAGTTGGCACCGGGGAGCTGTTTTTT. Residues: CASSLVGTGELFF. The chain recombines TRBV11-3 with TRBJ2-2; D gene uncertain. Trimming pared 1 base from V and 4 bases from J, leaving 4 bases between. The CDR3 is 13 amino acids. Looked up from germline, CDR1 is SGHNT and CDR2 is YENEEA.

V is TRBV5-1 and J is TRBJ1-2; no clear D gene. CDR3 length: 15 residues. Germline V gives CDR1 SGHRS, CDR2 YFSETQ. Trimming removed 3 bases from V and 1 base from J, with 13 bases in between. The CDR3 protein is CASSSNPTLNYGYTF. CDR3 sequence (DNA): TGCGCCAGCAGCTCCAACCCGACACTTAACTATGGCTACACCTTC. The variable domain in full, completed from reference TRBV5-1 and TRBJ1-2, reads KAGVTQTPRYLIKTRGQQVTLSCSPISGHRSVSWYQQTPGQGLQFLFEYFSETQRNKGNFPGRFSGRQFSNSRSEMNVSTLELGDSALYLCASSSNPTLNYGYTFGSGTRLTVV.

This clone has a count of ten or more. The gene calls are TRBV25-1 and TRBJ2-7, with unresolved D. The V end lost 2 bases, the J end lost 3 bases, and 14 bases lay between the germline ends. The germline gives CDR1 MGHDK, CDR2 SYGVNS. The CDR3 runs 15 residues. CDR3 nucleotides: TGTGCCAGCAGTGAAGGTAGGCAGTTGGGCTACGAGCAGTACTTC. It yields the protein CASSEGRQLGYEQYF.

This clone was seen a single time. The V gene is TRBV2, the J gene TRBJ2-1; D perhaps matches TRBD2 (6 bases). Germline values: CDR1 SNHLY, CDR2 FYNNEI. The CDR3 is 12 residues long. Trimming pared 10 bases from V and 4 bases from J, leaving 11 bases between. The CDR3 DNA reads as TGTGCCACCCCTAGCGCGTACAATGAGCAGTTCTTC. The encoded protein is CATPSAYNEQFF. Based on the CDR3 plus reference TRBV2 and TRBJ2-1, the full variable domain is EPEVTQTPSHQVTQMGQEVILRCVPISNHLYFYWYRQILGQKVEFLVSFYNNEISEKSEIFDDQFSVERPDGSNFTLKIRSTKLEDSAMYFCATPSAYNEQFFGPGTRLTVL.

This clone was recorded once. This sample includes further DNA sequences coding for the same CDR3. The chain employs TRBV7-3 and TRBJ1-5; D uncertain. Deletions cut 5 bases from V and 5 bases from J, with 10 bases between. The germline CDR1 and CDR2 sequences are SGHTA and FQGTGA. The CDR3 extends over 13 amino acids. The CDR3: CASSPDRDQPQHF. The CDR3 nucleotides are TGTGCCAGCAGCCCAGACCGCGATCAGCCCCAGCATTTT.

This sequence joins TRBV7-8 and TRBJ2-5, with TRBD2 identical over 8 bases. Germline V gives CDR1 SGHVS, CDR2 FQNEAQ. With 1 base clipped from V and 2 bases from J, the junction kept 3 bases outside the gene matches. The CDR3 spans 15 residues. This CDR3 reads CASSLGLARQETQYF. The CDR3 DNA sequence: TGTGCCAGCAGCTTAGGACTAGCGAGACAAGAGACCCAGTACTTC. Complete variable domain (other parts from reference TRBV7-8 and TRBJ2-5): GAGVSQSPRYKVAKRGQDVALRCDPISGHVSLFWYQQALGQGPEFLTYFQNEAQLDKSGLPSDRFFAERPEGSVSTLKIQRTQQEDSAVYLCASSLGLARQETQYFGPGTRLLVL.

The gene calls are TRBV9 and TRBJ2-2, with 10 bases aligning to TRBD2. The CDR3 extends over 18 amino acids. V was pared by 6 bases and J by 1 base, with 12 bases of the junction left unmatched. The germline CDR1 and CDR2 sequences are SGDLS and YYNGEE. The CDR3 DNA is TGTGCCAGCACCAAGGAACTAGCGGGAATCGGGAACACCGGGGAGCTGTTTTTT. Translated: CASTKELAGIGNTGELFF. Full variable domain (remainder filled in from reference TRBV9 and TRBJ2-2): DSGVTQTPKHLITATGQRVTLRCSPRSGDLSVYWYQQSLDQGLQFLIQYYNGEERAKGNILERFSAQQFPDLHSELNLSSLELGDSALYFCASTKELAGIGNTGELFFGEGSRLTVL.

The genes are TRBV28 and TRBJ2-1; D remains ambiguous. The CDR3 consists of 12 residues. CDR1 MDHEN and CDR2 SYDVKM come from the germline V gene. Trimming stripped 2 bases from V and 9 bases from J, with 8 bases between. DNA for the CDR3: TGTGCCAGCAGTTTAATCCAACGTGAGCAGTTCTTC. Translated: CASSLIQREQFF.

The rearrangement joins TRBV28 to TRBJ2-1, with D possibly called TRBD1 or TRBD2 (5 bases each). The V end was cut by 6 bases, the J end by 4 bases, with 19 bases between. CDR1 MDHEN and CDR2 SYDVKM come from the germline V gene. This CDR3 spans 16 amino acids. The DNA for the CDR3 is TGTGCCAGCAGCGTAACGGGGCTAGCCCAATACAATGAGCAGTTCTTC. Translating it yields CASSVTGLAQYNEQFF.

This chain connects TRBV10-1 to TRBJ1-4; D is uncertain. V lost 1 base, J lost 5 bases, and 5 bases lay in between. Germline V gene lookup returns CDR1 WNHNN and CDR2 SYGVQD (reference sequence). The CDR3 consists of 13 residues. The CDR3 nucleotides are TGCGCCAGCAGTGAGTTCGGAAATGAAAAACTGTTTTTT. Translating it yields CASSEFGNEKLFF.

Only one count was recorded for this clone. The CDR3 DNA is TGTGCCAGCAGCCCCGTGGCATCGGCGCGGAGCACTGAAGCTTTCTTT. This codes for CASSPVASARSTEAFF. This chain connects TRBV7-9 to TRBJ1-1; D unresolved. CDR1 is SEHNR and CDR2 is FQNEAQ in the germline V gene (reference sequence). The CDR3 length is 16 residues. Trimming removed 5 bases at V and 4 bases at J, with 20 bases between.